Given below is one TCR beta chain in context. The germline V gene has CDR1 MGHRA and CDR2 YSYEKL. V lost 0 bases and J lost 1, with 10 bases in between. This CDR3 has 16 amino acids. The data were taken from a study of blood T cell repertoires in COVID-19. The wider study: Acute-phase and convalescent COVID-19 samples originated in the United States, Italy and Spain. The analysed material was cDNA or gDNA that came from T cells, B-cell-depleted T cells, or PBMCs.

In the original analysis: Amplifying reference gene primers gave estimates of nucleated cell counts. Method: immunoSEQ multiplex PCR; TCRdb's copy keeps in-frame clones and lacks some. V and J calls and clone size are given by that table; D and trimming were obtained from the DNA. The table includes some 220,000 clones, approximately 80% detected once. The V gene is TRBV4-1, the J gene TRBJ1-3, with D possibly being TRBD1 (5 bases). The source is a man aged 50 to 60 with active or convalescent COVID-19. Source material: peripheral blood. CDR3 DNA: TGCGCCAGCAGCCAAGAGGGGGAGGGTTCTGGAAACACCATATATTTT. Translation: CASSQEGEGSGNTIYF.